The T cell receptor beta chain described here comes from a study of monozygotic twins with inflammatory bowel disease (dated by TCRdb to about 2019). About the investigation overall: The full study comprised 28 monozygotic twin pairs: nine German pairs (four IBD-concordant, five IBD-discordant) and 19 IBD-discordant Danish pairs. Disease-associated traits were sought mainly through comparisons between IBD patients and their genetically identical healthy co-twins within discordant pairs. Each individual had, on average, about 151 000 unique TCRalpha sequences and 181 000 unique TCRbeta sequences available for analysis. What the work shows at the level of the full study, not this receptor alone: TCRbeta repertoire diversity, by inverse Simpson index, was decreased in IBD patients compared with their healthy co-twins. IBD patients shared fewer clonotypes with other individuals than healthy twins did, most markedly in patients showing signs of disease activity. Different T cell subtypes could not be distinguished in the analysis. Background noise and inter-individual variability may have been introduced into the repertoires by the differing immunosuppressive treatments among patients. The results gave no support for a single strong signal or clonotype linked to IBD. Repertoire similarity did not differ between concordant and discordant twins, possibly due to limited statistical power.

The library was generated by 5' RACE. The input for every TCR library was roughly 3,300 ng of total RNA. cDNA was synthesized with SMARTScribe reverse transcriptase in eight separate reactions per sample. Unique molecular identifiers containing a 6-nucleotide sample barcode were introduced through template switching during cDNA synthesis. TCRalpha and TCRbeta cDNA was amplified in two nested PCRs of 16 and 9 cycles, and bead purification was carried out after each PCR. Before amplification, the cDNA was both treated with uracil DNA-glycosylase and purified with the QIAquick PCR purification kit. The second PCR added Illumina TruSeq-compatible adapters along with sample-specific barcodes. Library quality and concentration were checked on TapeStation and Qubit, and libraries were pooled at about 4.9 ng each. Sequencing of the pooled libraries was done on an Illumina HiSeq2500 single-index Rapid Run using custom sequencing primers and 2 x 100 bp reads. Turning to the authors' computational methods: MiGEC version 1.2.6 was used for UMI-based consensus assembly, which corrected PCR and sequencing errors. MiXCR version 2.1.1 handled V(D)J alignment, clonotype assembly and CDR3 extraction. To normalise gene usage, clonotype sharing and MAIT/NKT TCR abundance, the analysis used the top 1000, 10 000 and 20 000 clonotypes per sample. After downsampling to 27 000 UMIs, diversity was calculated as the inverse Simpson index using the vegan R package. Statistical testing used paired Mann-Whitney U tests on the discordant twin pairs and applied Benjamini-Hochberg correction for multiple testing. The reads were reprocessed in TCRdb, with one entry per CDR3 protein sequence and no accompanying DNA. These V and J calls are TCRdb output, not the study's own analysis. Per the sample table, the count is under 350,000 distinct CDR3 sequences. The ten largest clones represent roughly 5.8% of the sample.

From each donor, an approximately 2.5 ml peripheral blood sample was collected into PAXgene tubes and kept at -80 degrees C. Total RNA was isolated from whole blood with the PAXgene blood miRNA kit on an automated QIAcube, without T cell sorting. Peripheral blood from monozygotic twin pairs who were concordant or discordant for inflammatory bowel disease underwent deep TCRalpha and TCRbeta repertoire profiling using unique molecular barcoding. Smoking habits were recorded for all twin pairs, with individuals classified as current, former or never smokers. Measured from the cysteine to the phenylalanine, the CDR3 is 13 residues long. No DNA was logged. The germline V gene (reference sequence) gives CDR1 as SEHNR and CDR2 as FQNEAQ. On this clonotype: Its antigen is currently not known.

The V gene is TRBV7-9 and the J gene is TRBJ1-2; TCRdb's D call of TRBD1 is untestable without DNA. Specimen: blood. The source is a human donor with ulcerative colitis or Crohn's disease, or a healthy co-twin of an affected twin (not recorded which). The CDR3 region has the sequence CASSPTDDYGYTF.